The 20 T cell receptor beta chains given below trace back to one sample, sequenced in a study of blood T cell repertoires in COVID-19. Sequencing was performed with immunoSEQ multiplex PCR; in TCRdb, only in-frame clones are kept and a portion is missing. The data contain approximately 300,000 clones, 85% of them singletons. Sequencing was done on a sample of peripheral blood. The receptors here all came from a woman in her fifties or sixties with active or convalescent COVID-19.

The chain links TRBV6-1 to TRBJ2-2; D uncertain. Trimming took off 2 bases at V and 1 base at J, with 11 bases between the two ends. The CDR3 contains 16 residues. CDR1 is MNHNS, CDR2 SASEGT, per germline. The CDR3: CASSEFGGMNTGELFF. The CDR3, as DNA: TGTGCCAGCAGTGAATTCGGCGGAATGAACACCGGGGAGCTGTTTTTT.

V gene TRBV30 combines with J gene TRBJ1-3, with 7 bases that match TRBD1. V trimming: 5 bases; J trimming: 3 bases; junction bases outside the gene matches: 7. Germline values: CDR1 GTSNPN, CDR2 SVGIG (reference sequence). This CDR3 is built from 14 residues. The CDR3 sequence is CAWGGQSVGNTIYF. CDR3 DNA: TGTGCCTGGGGGGGACAGAGCGTTGGAAACACCATATATTTT. Variable domain in full (rest from reference TRBV30 and TRBJ1-3): SQTIHQWPATLVQPVGSPLSLECTVEGTSNPNLYWYRQAAGRGLQLLFYSVGIGQISSEVPQNLSASRPQDRQFILSSKKLLLSDSGFYLCAWGGQSVGNTIYFGEGSWLTVV.

The chain combines TRBV11-1 with TRBJ1-1; TRBD1 matches 7 bases. The CDR3 totals 13 residues. V dropped 3 bases and J dropped 7; count of bases not matched to a gene: 5. The germline V gene has CDR1 SGHAT and CDR2 FQDESV (reference sequence). The CDR3 bases are TGTGCCAGCAGCTTGAACAGGGGCGGTGAAGCTTTCTTT. Amino acids: CASSLNRGGEAFF. The variable domain in full, with the rest retrieved from reference TRBV11-1 and TRBJ1-1, is EAEVAQSPRYKITEKSQAVAFWCDPISGHATLYWYRQILGQGPELLVQFQDESVVDDSQLPKDRFSAERLKGVDSTLKIQPAELGDSAMYLCASSLNRGGEAFFGQGTRLTVV.

This clone was recorded only once. V and J are TRBV7-8 and TRBJ1-1, with TRBD1 identical over 8 bases. In germline, CDR1 is SGHVS, CDR2 FQNEAQ. The CDR3 covers 14 residues. V dropped 1 base and J dropped 7; count of bases not matched to a gene: 5. This chain's CDR3 is CASSLDRGGDEAFF. The CDR3, as DNA: TGTGCCAGCAGCTTAGACAGGGGGGGAGATGAAGCTTTCTTT.

This clone was seen a handful of times. The sample holds other DNA sequences that translate to the same CDR3. The rearrangement joins TRBV28 to TRBJ1-5; D possibly corresponds to TRBD1 (5 bases). V was cut by 2 bases and J by 2 bases, with 7 bases left in between. Germline CDR1 reads MDHEN; CDR2 reads SYDVKM. The CDR3 contains 14 residues. CDR3 sequence reads: CASSLGGGNQPQHF. CDR3 nucleotides: TGTGCCAGCAGTTTAGGGGGGGGCAATCAGCCCCAGCATTTT.

This sequence joins TRBV6-5 and TRBJ2-7; TRBD1 matches 10 bases. The CDR3 is 16 residues long. J lost 5 bases, V lost 0 bases, and 7 bases had no gene match. Per germline, CDR1 MNHEY and CDR2 SVGAGI. CDR3 residues: CASSYSVGQGYNEQYF. In DNA, the CDR3 is TGTGCCAGCAGTTACTCGGTGGGACAGGGGTATAACGAGCAGTACTTC.

The rearrangement joins TRBV6-5 to TRBJ2-5, with a weak D call TRBD1 (6 bases). This CDR3 comprises 15 residues. Germline lookup yields CDR1 MNHEY and CDR2 SVGAGI. V shed 6 bases and J shed 0 bases, with 14 bases lying between them. The CDR3 region has the DNA TGTGCCAGCAGCCGGACAGTGGGACACCAAGAGACCCAGTACTTC. Its translation: CASSRTVGHQETQYF.

The chain joins TRBV6-4 to TRBJ1-1, with 8 bases identical to TRBD1. The ends lost 10 bases at V and 4 bases at J; junction bases unmatched: 14. Germline CDR1 is MRHNA and CDR2 is SNTAGT. The CDR3 consists of 15 residues. The CDR3 DNA follows: TGTGCCAACTCGAACCCAGGGGGCGATACCACTGAAGCTTTCTTT. It specifies CANSNPGGDTTEAFF.

J is TRBJ1-6 and V is TRBV2; 7 nucleotides agree with TRBD1. With 6 bases clipped from V and 10 bases from J, the junction kept 9 bases outside the gene matches. The CDR3 runs to 14 residues. From germline, CDR1 is SNHLY and CDR2 FYNNEI. CDR3 coding DNA: TGTGCCAGCAGGAGATCGGGACAGTTCTCACCCCTCCACTTT. Its translation is CASRRSGQFSPLHF.

This clone has at least ten counts. Its ends do not fully match the called genes, so a read error is possible. This chain links TRBV6-1 with TRBJ1-5; TRBD1 agrees at 9 bases. The V gene's germline CDR1 is MNHNS and CDR2 SASEGT. The CDR3 covers 19 residues. DNA of the CDR3: TGTGCCAGCAGCGAAGTAGGACAGGGGTTTTATCGGGGCAATCAGCCCCAGCATTTT. This codes for CASSEVGQGFYRGNQPQHF.

The genes are TRBV5-4 and TRBJ2-3, with D uncertain. This CDR3 has 13 amino acids. V was trimmed by 0 bases and J by 2 bases, leaving 4 bases between them. The germline V gene has CDR1 SGHNT and CDR2 YYREEE (reference sequence). The CDR3 nucleotides are TGTGCCAGCAGCTTGGCTTACACAGATACGCAGTATTTT. As protein: CASSLAYTDTQYF.

This clone was detected once. This chain uses TRBV2 with TRBJ2-7; D not resolved. The germline V gene encodes CDR1 SNHLY and CDR2 FYNNEI. V lost 4 bases to trimming and J lost 3 bases, with 4 bases between them. The CDR3 sequence is 11 residues long. CDR3 sequence reads: CASSVVYEQYF. The CDR3 DNA follows: TGTGCCAGCAGTGTCGTCTACGAGCAGTACTTC.

The chain uses TRBV7-2 and TRBJ2-6; 12 bases align to TRBD2. The CDR3 contains 15 residues. Losses at the gene ends were 2 bases for V and 11 bases for J; bases not matched to a gene: 4. CDR1 and CDR2 (germline): SGHTA, FQGNSA. CDR3 residues: CASSLRLAGDHVLTF. The CDR3 DNA is TGTGCCAGCAGCTTACGACTAGCGGGAGACCACGTCCTGACTTTC.

This sequence joins TRBV18 and TRBJ1-1, with 12 nucleotides matching TRBD1. The CDR3 is 17 residues long. In germline, CDR1 is KGHSH, CDR2 LQKENI. Unmatched junction bases numbered 9, after V lost 3 bases and J lost 4 bases. CDR3 in DNA: TGTGCCAGCTCACCGGGTTCGGGGACAGGGGGCTTCACTGAAGCTTTCTTT. It is translated as CASSPGSGTGGFTEAFF.

The gene calls are TRBV7-9 and TRBJ2-7; 13 bases are a match to TRBD2. CDR1 and CDR2 (germline): SEHNR, FQNEAQ (reference sequence). This CDR3 has 16 amino acids. V was clipped by 5 bases and J by 2 bases; unmatched bases: 6. CDR3 nucleotide sequence: TGTGCCAGCAGCCCACGCGGACTAGCGGGGGCCTACGAGCAGTACTTC. It is translated as CASSPRGLAGAYEQYF.

CDR3 DNA sequence: TGTGCCAGCAGCTTAGCATCCACAGGGAACTATGGCTACACCTTC. Its translation is CASSLASTGNYGYTF. The chain links TRBV7-6 to TRBJ1-2; tentatively, D is TRBD1 (6 bases). Trimming shortened V by 0 bases and J by 2 bases, and 10 bases separated the two germline ends. CDR1 is SGHVS and CDR2 is FNYEAQ in the germline V gene. The CDR3 has 15 residues.

In its sample, this clone was seen once. The rearrangement uses TRBV18 and TRBJ2-7; TRBD1 matches at 9 bases. Per germline, CDR1 KGHSH and CDR2 LQKENI. V trimming: 0 bases; J trimming: 2 bases; junction bases outside the gene matches: 2. CDR3 size: 15 residues. The CDR3 coding sequence is TGTGCCAGCTCACCACCGACAGGGGGGACCTACGAGCAGTACTTC. This sequence encodes CASSPPTGGTYEQYF.

CDR3 sequence: CASSTGQGTNEKLFF. CDR3 coding DNA: TGTGCCAGCAGTACCGGACAGGGAACTAATGAAAAACTGTTTTTT. The V call is TRBV6-5, the J call TRBJ1-4; 8 bases fit TRBD1. Losses at the gene ends were 5 bases for V and 1 base for J; bases not matched to a gene: 3. Germline CDR1 MNHEY, CDR2 SVGAGI. The CDR3 contains 15 residues.

The V call is TRBV14, the J call TRBJ2-2; TRBD2 agrees at 9 bases. The junction had 12 bases not matched to a gene; V was cut back by 4 bases and J by 6 bases. The CDR3 spans 17 residues. In germline, CDR1 is SGHDN, CDR2 FVKESK. In DNA form, the CDR3 reads TGTGCCAGCAGCCGGAAAGGCGGGAGGGCCGAGGCCGGGGAGCTGTTTTTT. Its translation is CASSRKGGRAEAGELFF.

The CDR3 sequence: CASWETDKETQYF. The CDR3 nucleotides read TGTGCCAGCTGGGAGACTGACAAAGAGACCCAGTACTTC. The chain links TRBV28 to TRBJ2-5; TRBD2 might be the D (5 bases). This CDR3 contains 13 residues. Per germline, CDR1 MDHEN and CDR2 SYDVKM. V lost 8 bases and J lost 3, with 13 bases in between.